This T cell receptor (beta chain) was sequenced for a study of cytomegalovirus exposure and HLA in healthy donors. Trimming took 3 bases from V and 5 from J, leaving 20 bases between them. In germline, CDR1 is GTSNPN, CDR2 SVGIG (reference sequence). The CDR3 has 16 amino acids. Generated by immunoSEQ multiplex PCR, the TCRdb table keeps only in-frame clones and is missing some. The sample consists of 150,000 or so clones, less than 90% of them appearing once. Findings and limits, study-wide: The authors listed approximately 150 TCR beta chains as cytomegalovirus-associated.

Worth noting for this clone: What it binds is unknown.

This chain connects TRBV30 to TRBJ2-1; D is unclear. The material sequenced was PBMCs. This TCR was sampled from a woman under 30 in good health and CMV-seropositive. This CDR3 is CAWSPSFLGLNNEQFF. As DNA, the CDR3 is TGTGCCTGGAGCCCATCCTTCCTGGGCTTAAACAATGAGCAGTTCTTC.